This T cell receptor (beta chain) was documented in a study of blood T cell repertoires in COVID-19. Study-level information: There were acute and convalescent COVID-19 samples, and they came from the United States, Italy and Spain. In each case, the material was cDNA or gDNA derived from T cells, B-cell-depleted T cells, or PBMCs.

Between the trimmed V and J ends, which lost 2 bases and 8 bases, there was a span of 6 bases. This CDR3 is 12 amino acids long. How the authors handled the data: Amplifying reference gene primers gave estimates of nucleated cell counts. Profiled with immunoSEQ multiplex PCR; TCRdb holds only in-frame clones, not every one. That table furnishes V, J and clone size, whereas the DNA furnished D and trimming. The sample includes 100,000 to 150,000 clones, roughly 85% of them seen just once. Seattle's enrolled individuals joined amid active infection and were then monitored longitudinally. Sequenced sample: peripheral blood. V gene TRBV12-3 or TRBV12-4 combines with J gene TRBJ2-2, with D uncertain. The clonotype originates from a woman at least 80 years old with COVID-19, enrolled during active disease. CDR3 in DNA: TGTGCCAGCAGTTTACTTACAGGGGAGCTGTTTTTT. It codes for CASSLLTGELFF.